This T cell receptor beta chain was observed in a study of blood T cells in healthy people across ages (dated by TCRdb to 2015 to 2017). Background for the entire study: In model experiments, template switching captured roughly one uniquely barcoded TCR beta cDNA molecule for every two T cells. Age-related changes in TCR beta repertoire diversity were measured in the study by deep sequencing normalized with unique cDNA molecular identifiers. The donors were split into four age groups: young (average around 15 years), middle-aged (around 40), aged (more than 55) and long-lived (82). Donors of different ages were randomly distributed across sequencing lanes to avoid experimental bias. For two donors (one aged 18 to 30 and one aged 80 or older), the study analyzed two additional independent replicas of 1 million unique cDNA reads from the same blood draw. Points the paper makes about the study in general: Compared with the aged group, the long-lived group had more naive CD4+ T cells, fewer expanded clones and increased TCR diversity, a pattern suggesting age selection. Estimates of total diversity from one million sequenced T cells were regarded as lower bounds and underestimates. Donor CMV infection status was unknown, potentially confounding age-related changes in expanded clonotypes. As age increased, observed TCR beta diversity per million T cells dropped in a roughly linear way, and a significant reduction was already evident by age 40. Observed TCR beta diversity correlated strongly with the percentage of naive T cells measured by flow cytometry. Because profiling used bulk unsorted PBMCs, naive and antigen-experienced compartments could not be compared conclusively.

The CDR3 runs 14 amino acids, cysteine and phenylalanine included. The kept DNA is CDR3 alone, 42 bases in frame from the first base. CDR1 and CDR2, looked up from the germline V gene, are SGHTA and FQGNSA. Trimming takes 0 bases from V and 6 bases from J, and the germline ends sit 9 bases apart. The library was prepared using 5' RACE. Reads for this sample came from an Illumina HiSeq 2500. A second PCR of about 6 to 11 cycles was run with a J-beta primer mix and a sample-barcoded 5' primer. A template-switch 5' adaptor carrying 12 random nucleotides introduced a unique molecular identifier onto each TCR beta cDNA molecule. Each sample yielded at least 3 million CDR3-containing paired-end reads. First-strand cDNA synthesis was performed from all RNA using the Mint cDNA synthesis kit, with priming by a TRBC-specific oligonucleotide. Following uracil-DNA glycosylase treatment, all cDNA underwent a first 18-cycle PCR with the universal primers M1SS and BC2_uni_R. In the authors' own workflow: For normalization, 1 million high-quality reads, each with a distinct molecular identifier, were randomly selected from each sample. Instead of being binned into consensus sequences, reads with shared molecular identifiers were discarded. MiTCR, set to a Q25 quality threshold and the strictest error-elimination algorithm, was used for CDR3 identification, clonotype clustering and error correction. A nonparametric unseen species model with Euler transformation was used to estimate lower-bound total TCR beta diversity. TCRdb trimmed the raw reads at Q25, called clones with MiXCR and kept productive beta chains. Every distinct CDR3 protein forms one entry, paired with its most common genes and DNA. These V and J calls originate from TCRdb's pipeline instead of the authors' own analysis. The sample records more than 700,000 distinct CDR3 sequences, about 55% of which are singletons. The leading ten clones occupy approximately 40% of the sample.

With regard to this clonotype: This clone's antigen is unknown. Per-base qualities were not stored, and no clone one base away is much larger.

Donors were about 36 systemically healthy Caucasian individuals from Russia aged roughly 6 to 90 years. Around 10 milliliters of peripheral blood were drawn from each donor into EDTA-treated Vacutainer tubes. Ficoll-Paque density-gradient centrifugation was used to isolate PBMCs, with at least 7 million obtained per sample. Trizol reagent was used to extract total RNA from the PBMCs, yielding at least 6 micrograms per sample. Naive CD45RAhigh/CD27high T cell percentages were measured by flow cytometry on a PBMC aliquot from every donor. The TCR originated in an elderly man in good health. Sequenced material: blood. This chain joins TRBV7-2 to TRBJ2-1; no confident D gene assignment can be made. CDR3 loop: CASSLALRSNEQFF. The nucleotides read TGTGCCAGCAGCTTAGCACTCAGGTCCAATGAGCAGTTCTTC.